The rows below give T cell receptor beta chains drawn from one sample of a study of cytomegalovirus exposure and HLA in healthy donors. Profiled with immunoSEQ multiplex PCR; TCRdb holds only in-frame clones, not every one. This table holds around 120,000 clones, roughly 85% found once. Input material: PBMCs. The receptors stem from a woman aged 40 to 50 in good health and CMV-seronegative. Each CDR3 is given with its conserved first and last residue. The D gene is left open where the match is weak. Clone size is given for some rows only: seen once, a few or many times, or a class if the clone is expanded.

V gene: TRBV18; D gene: -; J gene: TRBJ1-1; clone size: -; CDR3 protein: CASSPLIIRNTEAFF; CDR3 DNA: TGTGCCAGCTCACCACTTATTATCAGGAACACTGAAGCTTTCTTT
V gene: TRBV9; D gene: TRBD1; J gene: TRBJ1-1; clone size: -; CDR3 protein: CASSVDRDRGHTEAFF; CDR3 DNA: TGTGCCAGCAGCGTAGACCGGGACAGGGGGCACACTGAAGCTTTCTTT
V gene: TRBV9; D gene: -; J gene: TRBJ1-1; clone size: -; CDR3 protein: CASSVDVAYTEAFF; CDR3 DNA: TGTGCCAGCAGCGTAGATGTAGCATACACTGAAGCTTTCTTT
V gene: TRBV5-1; D gene: -; J gene: TRBJ2-1; clone size: -; CDR3 protein: CASSRGGGASSYNEQFF; CDR3 DNA: TGCGCCAGCAGCCGAGGAGGGGGGGCGAGCTCCTACAATGAGCAGTTCTTC
V gene: TRBV5-4; D gene: -; J gene: TRBJ1-4; clone size: -; CDR3 protein: CASSLDPTLGQEKLFF; CDR3 DNA: TGTGCCAGCAGCTTGGATCCGACGCTAGGCCAAGAAAAACTGTTTTTT
V gene: TRBV5-4; D gene: TRBD1; J gene: TRBJ1-1; clone size: few; CDR3 protein: CASSLGTDYTEAFF; CDR3 DNA: TGTGCCAGCAGCCTAGGGACAGACTACACTGAAGCTTTCTTT
V gene: TRBV30; D gene: TRBD1; J gene: TRBJ2-5; clone size: -; CDR3 protein: CAWSVMAGGETQYF; CDR3 DNA: TGTGCCTGGAGTGTAATGGCAGGGGGAGAGACCCAGTACTTC
V gene: TRBV15; D gene: -; J gene: TRBJ2-7; clone size: -; CDR3 protein: CATSRDLVTPAGEQYF; CDR3 DNA: TGTGCCACCAGCAGAGATCTCGTGACTCCTGCTGGCGAGCAGTACTTC
V gene: TRBV7-2; D gene: TRBD2; J gene: TRBJ2-3; clone size: -; CDR3 protein: CASSLNPGREPDTQYF; CDR3 DNA: TGTGCCAGCAGCTTAAATCCGGGGAGGGAGCCAGATACGCAGTATTTT
V gene: TRBV11-3; D gene: -; J gene: TRBJ2-4; clone size: -; CDR3 protein: CASSWAGGGPHGGGMYIQYF; CDR3 DNA: TGTGCCAGCAGCTGGGCTGGAGGGGGGCCGCATGGCGGGGGAATGTACATTCAGTACTTC
V gene: TRBV28; D gene: TRBD1; J gene: TRBJ1-2; clone size: -; CDR3 protein: CATQQGTRYYGYTF; CDR3 DNA: TGTGCCACTCAACAGGGGACCCGATACTATGGCTACACCTTC
V gene: TRBV30; D gene: TRBD1; J gene: TRBJ1-3; clone size: -; CDR3 protein: CAWGTGVDATIYF; CDR3 DNA: TGTGCCTGGGGGACAGGGGTAGATGCCACCATATATTTT
V gene: TRBV9; D gene: -; J gene: TRBJ2-2; clone size: -; CDR3 protein: CASSARISNTGELFF; CDR3 DNA: TGTGCCAGCAGCGCCAGGATTTCGAACACCGGGGAGCTGTTTTTT
V gene: TRBV7-8; D gene: TRBD1; J gene: TRBJ2-7; clone size: -; CDR3 protein: CASSFPRTGTYEQYF; CDR3 DNA: TGTGCCAGCAGCTTCCCCAGGACAGGGACCTACGAGCAGTACTTC
V gene: TRBV30; D gene: -; J gene: TRBJ1-1; clone size: -; CDR3 protein: CAWSVERDTEAFF; CDR3 DNA: TGTGCCTGGAGTGTAGAGAGGGACACTGAAGCTTTCTTT
V gene: TRBV7-6; D gene: -; J gene: TRBJ2-1; clone size: -; CDR3 protein: CASSLGARGNEQFF; CDR3 DNA: TGTGCCAGCAGCTTAGGCGCCCGGGGCAATGAGCAGTTCTTC
V gene: TRBV19; D gene: TRBD1; J gene: TRBJ2-7; clone size: -; CDR3 protein: CASRRQGSWEQYF; CDR3 DNA: TGTGCCAGTCGGAGACAGGGGTCTTGGGAGCAGTACTTC
V gene: TRBV27; D gene: -; J gene: TRBJ2-1; clone size: -; CDR3 protein: CASSFHRAQSYNEQFF; CDR3 DNA: TGTGCCAGCAGTTTCCACAGGGCTCAATCCTACAATGAGCAGTTCTTC
V gene: TRBV7-9; D gene: TRBD1; J gene: TRBJ1-1; clone size: few; CDR3 protein: CASRDGTGLPAFF; CDR3 DNA: TGTGCCAGCAGGGACGGGACAGGGCTACCAGCTTTCTTT
V gene: TRBV7-7; D gene: -; J gene: TRBJ2-2; clone size: -; CDR3 protein: CASSSGLETGELFF; CDR3 DNA: TGTGCCAGCAGCTCCGGACTGGAGACCGGGGAGCTGTTTTTT
V gene: TRBV6-5; D gene: TRBD2; J gene: TRBJ2-2; clone size: once; CDR3 protein: CASTSAGDPTGELFF; CDR3 DNA: TGTGCCAGCACTTCAGCGGGAGACCCCACCGGGGAGCTGTTTTTT
V gene: TRBV27; D gene: -; J gene: TRBJ2-1; clone size: -; CDR3 protein: CASSLRFAGITDEQFF; CDR3 DNA: TGTGCCAGCAGTTTACGTTTCGCAGGTATCACAGATGAGCAGTTCTTC
V gene: TRBV28; D gene: -; J gene: TRBJ1-6; clone size: few; CDR3 protein: CASRPREAKWNSPLHF; CDR3 DNA: TGTGCCAGCAGACCTCGAGAGGCTAAGTGGAATTCACCCCTCCACTTT
V gene: TRBV19; D gene: TRBD1; J gene: TRBJ2-3; clone size: -; CDR3 protein: CASSIKGQGAVGDTQYF; CDR3 DNA: TGTGCCAGTAGTATAAAGGGACAGGGGGCGGTCGGAGATACGCAGTATTTT
V gene: TRBV28; D gene: TRBD2; J gene: TRBJ2-7; clone size: -; CDR3 protein: CASSLSSGGQYF; CDR3 DNA: TGTGCCAGCAGTTTATCCTCGGGAGGGCAGTACTTC
V gene: TRBV5-4; D gene: -; J gene: TRBJ2-1; clone size: few; CDR3 protein: CASSPDTSSYNEQFF; CDR3 DNA: TGTGCCAGCAGCCCGGACACTTCCTCCTACAATGAGCAGTTCTTC
V gene: TRBV28; D gene: TRBD2; J gene: TRBJ2-2; clone size: -; CDR3 protein: CASSLFAGGNTGELFF; CDR3 DNA: TGTGCCAGCAGTTTATTCGCGGGAGGCAACACCGGGGAGCTGTTTTTT
V gene: TRBV19; D gene: TRBD2; J gene: TRBJ2-5; clone size: -; CDR3 protein: CASSIRKKLAEQETQYF; CDR3 DNA: TGTGCCAGTAGTATTCGGAAAAAACTAGCGGAACAAGAGACCCAGTACTTC
V gene: TRBV4-3; D gene: TRBD1; J gene: TRBJ2-5; clone size: -; CDR3 protein: CASSEDGQGAKETQYF; CDR3 DNA: TGCGCCAGCAGCGAAGACGGACAGGGGGCAAAAGAGACCCAGTACTTC
V gene: TRBV10-3; D gene: TRBD2; J gene: TRBJ2-3; clone size: -; CDR3 protein: CAISESRTSGGADTQYF; CDR3 DNA: TGTGCCATCAGTGAGTCGAGGACTAGCGGGGGGGCAGATACGCAGTATTTT
V gene: TRBV27; D gene: TRBD2; J gene: TRBJ2-1; clone size: -; CDR3 protein: CASRRGLAGGIEQFF; CDR3 DNA: TGTGCCAGCAGACGTGGACTAGCGGGAGGGATTGAGCAGTTCTTC